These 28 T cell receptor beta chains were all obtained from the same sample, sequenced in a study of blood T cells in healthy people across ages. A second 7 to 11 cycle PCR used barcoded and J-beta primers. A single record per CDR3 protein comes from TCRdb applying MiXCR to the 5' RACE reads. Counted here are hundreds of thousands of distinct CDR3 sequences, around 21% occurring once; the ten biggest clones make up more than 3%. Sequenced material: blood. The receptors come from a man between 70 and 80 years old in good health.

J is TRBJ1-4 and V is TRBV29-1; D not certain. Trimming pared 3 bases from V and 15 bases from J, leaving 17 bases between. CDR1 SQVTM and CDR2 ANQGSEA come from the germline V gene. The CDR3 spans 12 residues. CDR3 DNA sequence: TGCAGCGTTGATGACCAAACTGGGCCGGTGTTTTTT. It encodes CSVDDQTGPVFF.

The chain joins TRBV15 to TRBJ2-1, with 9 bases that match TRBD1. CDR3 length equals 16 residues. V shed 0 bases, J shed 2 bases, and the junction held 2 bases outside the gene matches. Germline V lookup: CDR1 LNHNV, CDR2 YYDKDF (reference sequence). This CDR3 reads CATSRERQGAYNEQFF. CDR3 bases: TGTGCCACCAGCAGAGAGAGACAGGGGGCCTACAATGAGCAGTTCTTC.

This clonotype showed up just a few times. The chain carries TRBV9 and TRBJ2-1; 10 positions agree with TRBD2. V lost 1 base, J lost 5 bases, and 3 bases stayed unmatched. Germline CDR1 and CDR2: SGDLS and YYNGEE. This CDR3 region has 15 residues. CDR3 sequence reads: CASSVSLAGDNEQFF. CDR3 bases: TGTGCCAGCAGCGTAAGTCTAGCGGGAGACAATGAGCAGTTCTTC.

The CDR3 DNA reads as TGTGCCAGCAGCTTAGAAGCAGGGCAACTCTATGGCTACACCTTC. This sequence encodes CASSLEAGQLYGYTF. The chain joins TRBV7-9 to TRBJ1-2, with D maybe TRBD1 (5 bases). The CDR3 is 15 amino acids. With 1 base removed from V and 4 bases from J, the gap between germline ends came to 13 bases. CDR1 SEHNR and CDR2 FQNEAQ come from the germline V gene (reference sequence).

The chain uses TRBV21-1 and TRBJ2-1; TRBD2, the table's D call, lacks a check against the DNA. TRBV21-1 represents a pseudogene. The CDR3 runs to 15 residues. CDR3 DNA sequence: TGTGCCAGCAGCTCCCGCTTTTCAGAGGGCAATGAGCAGTTCTTC. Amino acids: CASSSRFSEGNEQFF.

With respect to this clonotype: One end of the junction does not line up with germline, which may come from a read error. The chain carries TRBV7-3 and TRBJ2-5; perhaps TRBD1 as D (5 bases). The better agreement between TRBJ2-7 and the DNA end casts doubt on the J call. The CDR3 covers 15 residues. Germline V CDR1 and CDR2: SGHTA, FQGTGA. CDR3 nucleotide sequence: TGTGCCAGCAACTTAACGTCAGGGAACTCCTACGAGCAGTACTTC. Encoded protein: CASNLTSGNSYEQYF.

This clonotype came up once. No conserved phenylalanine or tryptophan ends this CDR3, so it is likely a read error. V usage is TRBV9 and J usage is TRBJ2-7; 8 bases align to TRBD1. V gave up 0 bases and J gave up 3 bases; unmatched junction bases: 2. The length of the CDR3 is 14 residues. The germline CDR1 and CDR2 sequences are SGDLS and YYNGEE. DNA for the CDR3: TGTGCCAGCAGCGTAGGGACAGGGAACTACGAGCAGTACTTG. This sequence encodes CASSVGTGNYEQYL.

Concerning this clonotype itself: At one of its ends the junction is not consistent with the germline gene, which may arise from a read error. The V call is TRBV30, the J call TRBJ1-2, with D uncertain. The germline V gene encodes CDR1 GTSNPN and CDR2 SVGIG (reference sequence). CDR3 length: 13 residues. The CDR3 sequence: CAWSATPNYGHTF. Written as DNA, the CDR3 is TGTGCCTGGAGTGCGACTCCTAACTATGGCCACACCTTC. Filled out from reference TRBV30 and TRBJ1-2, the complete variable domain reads SQTIHQWPATLVQPVGSPLSLECTVEGTSNPNLYWYRQAAGRGLQLLFYSVGIGQISSEVPQNLSASRPQDRQFILSSKKLLLSDSGFYLCAWSATPNYGHTFGSGTRLTVV.

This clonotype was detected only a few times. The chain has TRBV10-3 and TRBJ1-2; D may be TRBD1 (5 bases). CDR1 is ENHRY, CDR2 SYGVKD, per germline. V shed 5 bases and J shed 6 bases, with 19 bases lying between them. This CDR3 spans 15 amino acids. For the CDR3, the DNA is TGTGCCATCAGTCAGGGACTCATAGGTTCAGATGGCTACACCTTC. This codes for CAISQGLIGSDGYTF.

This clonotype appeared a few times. Written as DNA, the CDR3 is TGCGCCAGCAGCTTATTGGGAGAGATCACAGATACGCAGTATTTT. Amino acid sequence: CASSLLGEITDTQYF. J is TRBJ2-3 and V is TRBV5-1, with D perhaps matching TRBD2 (5 bases). The V gene's germline CDR1 is SGHRS and CDR2 YFSETQ. V gave up 2 bases and J gave up 2 bases, with 12 bases separating them. CDR3 size: 15 residues.

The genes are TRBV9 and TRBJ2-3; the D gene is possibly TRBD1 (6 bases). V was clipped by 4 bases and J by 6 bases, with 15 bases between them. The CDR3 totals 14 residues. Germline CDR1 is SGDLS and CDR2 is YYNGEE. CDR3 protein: CASSTRGWADTQYF. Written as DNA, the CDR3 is TGTGCCAGCAGCACAAGGGGGTGGGCGGATACGCAGTATTTT. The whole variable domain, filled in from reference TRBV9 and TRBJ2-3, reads DSGVTQTPKHLITATGQRVTLRCSPRSGDLSVYWYQQSLDQGLQFLIQYYNGEERAKGNILERFSAQQFPDLHSELNLSSLELGDSALYFCASSTRGWADTQYFGPGTRLTVL.

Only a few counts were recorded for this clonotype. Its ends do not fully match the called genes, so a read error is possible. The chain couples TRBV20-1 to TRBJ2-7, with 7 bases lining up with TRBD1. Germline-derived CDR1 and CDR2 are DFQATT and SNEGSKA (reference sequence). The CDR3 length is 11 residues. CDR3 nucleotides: TGCAGTGCTACTACAGGGGATAAACAGTGCTTC. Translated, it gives CSATTGDKQCF.

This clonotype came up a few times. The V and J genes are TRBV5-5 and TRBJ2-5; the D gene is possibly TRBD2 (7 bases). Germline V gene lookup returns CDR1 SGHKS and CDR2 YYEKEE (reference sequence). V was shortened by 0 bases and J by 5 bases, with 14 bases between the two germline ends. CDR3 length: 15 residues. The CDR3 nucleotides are TGTGCCAGCAGCTTGGAGGGGGGGGTGATGGAGACCCAGTACTTC. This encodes CASSLEGGVMETQYF.

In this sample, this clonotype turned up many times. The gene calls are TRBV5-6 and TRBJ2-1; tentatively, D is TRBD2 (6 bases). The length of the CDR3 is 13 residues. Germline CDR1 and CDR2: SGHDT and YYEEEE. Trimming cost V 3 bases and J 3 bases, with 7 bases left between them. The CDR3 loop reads CASSSTSYNEQFF. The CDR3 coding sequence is TGTGCCAGCAGCTCGACTAGCTACAATGAGCAGTTCTTC.

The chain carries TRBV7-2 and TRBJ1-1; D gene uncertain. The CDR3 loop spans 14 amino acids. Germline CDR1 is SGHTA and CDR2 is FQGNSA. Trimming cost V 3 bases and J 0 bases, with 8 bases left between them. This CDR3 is CASSFDPMNTEAFF. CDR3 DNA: TGTGCCAGCAGCTTTGATCCTATGAACACTGAAGCTTTCTTT.

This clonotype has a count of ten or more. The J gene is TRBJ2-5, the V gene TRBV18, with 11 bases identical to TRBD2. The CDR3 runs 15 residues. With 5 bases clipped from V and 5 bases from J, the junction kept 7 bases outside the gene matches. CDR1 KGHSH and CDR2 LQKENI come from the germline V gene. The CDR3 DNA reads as TGTGCCAGCTCAACTAGCGGGAGTTCGGGGGAGACCCAGTACTTC. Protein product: CASSTSGSSGETQYF.

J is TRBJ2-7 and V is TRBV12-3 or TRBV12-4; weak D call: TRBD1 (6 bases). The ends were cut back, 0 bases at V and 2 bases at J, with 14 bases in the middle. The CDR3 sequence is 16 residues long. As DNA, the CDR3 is TGTGCCAGCAGTTTAGCGGGGGCAGGCGAAGCCTACGAGCAGTACTTC. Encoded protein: CASSLAGAGEAYEQYF.

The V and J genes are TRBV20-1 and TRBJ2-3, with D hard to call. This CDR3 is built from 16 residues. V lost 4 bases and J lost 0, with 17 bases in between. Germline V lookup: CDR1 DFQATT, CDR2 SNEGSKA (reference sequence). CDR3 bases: TGCAGTGCTACCCCCCCGACGGAAACTAGCACAGATACGCAGTATTTT. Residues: CSATPPTETSTDTQYF.

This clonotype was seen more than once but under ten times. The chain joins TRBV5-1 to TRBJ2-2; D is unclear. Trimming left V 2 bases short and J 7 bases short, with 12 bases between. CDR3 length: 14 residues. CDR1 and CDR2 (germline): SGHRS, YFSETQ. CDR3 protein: CASSFKGSNGELFF. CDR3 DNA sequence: TGCGCCAGCAGCTTCAAGGGATCGAACGGGGAGCTGTTTTTT. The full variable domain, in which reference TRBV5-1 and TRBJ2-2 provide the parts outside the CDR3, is KAGVTQTPRYLIKTRGQQVTLSCSPISGHRSVSWYQQTPGQGLQFLFEYFSETQRNKGNFPGRFSGRQFSNSRSEMNVSTLELGDSALYLCASSFKGSNGELFFGEGSRLTVL.

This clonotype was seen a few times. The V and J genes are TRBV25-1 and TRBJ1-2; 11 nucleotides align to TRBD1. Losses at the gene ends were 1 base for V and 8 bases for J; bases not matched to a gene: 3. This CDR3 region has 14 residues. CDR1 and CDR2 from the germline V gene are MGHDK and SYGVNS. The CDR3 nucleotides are TGTGCCAGCAGTGAATTGGGACAGGGGGACGGCTACACCTTC. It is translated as CASSELGQGDGYTF.

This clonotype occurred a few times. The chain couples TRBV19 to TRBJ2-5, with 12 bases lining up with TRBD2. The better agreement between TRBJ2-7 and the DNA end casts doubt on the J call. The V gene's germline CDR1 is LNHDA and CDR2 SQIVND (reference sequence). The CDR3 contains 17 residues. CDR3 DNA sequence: TGTGCCAGTAAACAGACGCGGACTAGCGGGACTACCTACGAGCAGTACTTC. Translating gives CASKQTRTSGTTYEQYF.

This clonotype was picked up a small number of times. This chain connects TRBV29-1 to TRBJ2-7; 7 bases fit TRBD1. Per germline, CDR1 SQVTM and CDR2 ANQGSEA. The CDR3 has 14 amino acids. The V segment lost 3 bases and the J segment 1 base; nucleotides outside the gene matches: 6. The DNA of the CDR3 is TGCAGCGTTGAGCAGGGGGACACATCCTACGAGCAGTACTTC. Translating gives CSVEQGDTSYEQYF.

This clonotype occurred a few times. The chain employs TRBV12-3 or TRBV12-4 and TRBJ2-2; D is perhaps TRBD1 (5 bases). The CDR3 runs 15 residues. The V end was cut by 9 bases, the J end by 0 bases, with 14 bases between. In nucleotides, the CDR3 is TGTGCCAGTACCCTCGCAGGGTCGAACACCGGGGAGCTGTTTTTT. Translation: CASTLAGSNTGELFF.

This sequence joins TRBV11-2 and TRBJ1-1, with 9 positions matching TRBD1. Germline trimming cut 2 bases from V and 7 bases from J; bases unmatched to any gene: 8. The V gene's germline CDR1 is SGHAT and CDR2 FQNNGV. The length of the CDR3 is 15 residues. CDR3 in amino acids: CASSLPGQGRSEAFF. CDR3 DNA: TGTGCCAGCAGCTTACCGGGACAGGGAAGGAGTGAAGCTTTCTTT.

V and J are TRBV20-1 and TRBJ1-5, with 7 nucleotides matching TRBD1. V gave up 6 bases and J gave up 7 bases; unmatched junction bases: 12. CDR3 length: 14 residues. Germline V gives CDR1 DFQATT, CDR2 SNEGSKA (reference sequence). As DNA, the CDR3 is TGCAGTGCCGGGGACAGCCGGTCGGGGCAGCCCCAGCATTTT. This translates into CSAGDSRSGQPQHF.

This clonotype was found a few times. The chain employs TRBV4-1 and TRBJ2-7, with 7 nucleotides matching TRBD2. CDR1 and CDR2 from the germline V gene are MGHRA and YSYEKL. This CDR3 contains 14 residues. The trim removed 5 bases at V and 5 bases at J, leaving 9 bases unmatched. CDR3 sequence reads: CASSKGAGVNEQYF. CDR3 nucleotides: TGCGCCAGCAGCAAAGGGGCGGGAGTTAACGAGCAGTACTTC.

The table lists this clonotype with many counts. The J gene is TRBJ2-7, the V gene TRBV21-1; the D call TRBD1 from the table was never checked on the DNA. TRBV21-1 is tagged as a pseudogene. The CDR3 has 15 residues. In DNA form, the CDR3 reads TGTGCCAGCAGCAAACCCGACAGGGGGGAATACGAGCAGTACTTC. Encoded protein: CASSKPDRGEYEQYF.

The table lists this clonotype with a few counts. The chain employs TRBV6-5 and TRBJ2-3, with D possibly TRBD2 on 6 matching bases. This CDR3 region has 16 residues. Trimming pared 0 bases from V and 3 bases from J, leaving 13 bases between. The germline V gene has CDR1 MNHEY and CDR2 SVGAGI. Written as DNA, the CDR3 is TGTGCCAGCAGTTACTCGATTCTAGGAGGGACAGATACGCAGTATTTT. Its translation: CASSYSILGGTDTQYF.